A selection of T cell receptor beta chains follows, all from one sample in a study of blood T cell repertoires in COVID-19. Libraries were prepared by immunoSEQ multiplex PCR; TCRdb keeps only in-frame clonotypes and omits some of them. The sample has approximately 170,000 clones; about 88% are singletons. Sequenced material: peripheral blood. The receptor source for this set is a man aged 25 to 45 with acute or convalescent COVID-19. Each CDR3 is given with its conserved first and last residue.

TRBJ1-1 13 TRBV30 CASGRGMNTEAFF
TRBJ1-1 17 TRBV5-1 CASSLSTRGVSDTEAFF
TRBJ1-2 16 TRBV28 CASSVRDRGWGYGYTF
TRBJ1-1 12 TRBV6-2/TRBV6-3 CASSYFSTEAFF
TRBJ1-1 14 TRBV5-1 CASSFQGAQTEAFF
TRBJ1-2 14 TRBV3-1/TRBV3-2 CASSQTGRTGGYTF
TRBJ2-7 14 TRBV30 CAWSTGGLSYEQYF
TRBJ1-5 16 TRBV19 CASQWSGTVSNQPQHF
TRBJ1-5 15 TRBV28 CASSLIHRGKKPQHF
TRBJ1-4 15 TRBV5-1 CASSLARQANEKLFF